This is a list of T cell receptor beta chains from one sample in a study of blood T cell repertoires in COVID-19. This table comes from immunoSEQ multiplex PCR, and its TCRdb copy is limited to in-frame clones, with some not included. This repertoire shows about 150,000 clones, around 85% found once; its top ten account for under 0.8%. Material for sequencing was peripheral blood. These receptors all stem from a man aged 60-69 years with COVID-19, enrolled during active disease. Both conserved end residues are part of each CDR3. Fields, in order: D gene, J gene, clone size, V gene, CDR3 length, CDR3 DNA, CDR3 protein. The D gene is left open where the match is weak. Clone size, where shown, is once, few, many, or a class for clones that have expanded.

>TRBD2|TRBJ2-1|.|TRBV11-2|16
TGTGCCAGCAGCTTAGGTGCTAGCGGGAGTTTTGATGAGCAGTTCTTC
CASSLGASGSFDEQFF
>.|TRBJ2-7|few|TRBV7-7|12
TGTGCTAGCAGCTTACAGGGAGGCGAGCAGTACTTC
CASSLQGGEQYF
>TRBD1|TRBJ1-2|few|TRBV6-5|13
TGTGCCAGCACCGACAGGACAGGGAATGGCTACACCTTC
CASTDRTGNGYTF
>TRBD1|TRBJ2-5|.|TRBV11-3|16
TGTGCCAGCAGCGCCGGGACAGGGGGTGATGCAGAGACCCAGTACTTC
CASSAGTGGDAETQYF
>.|TRBJ1-1|.|TRBV29-1|13
TGCAGCGTTACCGGACAGTTGAACACTGAAGCTTTCTTT
CSVTGQLNTEAFF
>.|TRBJ2-7|.|TRBV7-9|13
TGTGCCAGCGGAGGGCGGCAGAGCTACGAGCAGTACTTC
CASGGRQSYEQYF
>.|TRBJ1-6|.|TRBV11-2|15
TGTGCCAGCAGCTATCGTGGGGCGAAGAATTCACCCCTCCACTTT
CASSYRGAKNSPLHF
>TRBD1|TRBJ2-7|.|TRBV7-6|15
TGTGCCAGCAGCTTAGATCTCAGACAGGGCGGCGAGCAGTACTTC
CASSLDLRQGGEQYF
>.|TRBJ1-4|.|TRBV5-4|14
TGTGCCAGCAGCTTGCAGGGGAAGGGCGAAAAACTGTTTTTT
CASSLQGKGEKLFF
>.|TRBJ2-7|.|TRBV19|13
TGTGCCAGTAGTAGCGGGATCACCTACGAGCAGTACTTC
CASSSGITYEQYF
>TRBD2|TRBJ2-1|.|TRBV24-1|16
TGTGCCACCAGTGACCTACTAGCGGGCTCCTACAATGAGCAGTTCTTC
CATSDLLAGSYNEQFF
>TRBD1|TRBJ1-2|.|TRBV9|15
TGTGCCAGCAGCGTAGGGACAGGGTGGGCGGAGGGCTACACCTTC
CASSVGTGWAEGYTF
>.|TRBJ1-5|.|TRBV27|14
TGTGCCAGCAGTTCAGGGGATGCAGTTCGGCCCCAGCATTTT
CASSSGDAVRPQHF
>TRBD2|TRBJ2-7|.|TRBV4-2|15
TGTGCCAGCAGCTTAGGCGGACTAGCGGGTTACGAGCAGTACTTC
CASSLGGLAGYEQYF
>.|TRBJ1-3|.|TRBV30|16
TGTGCCTGGAGTGCACCGAGGGGGAGCTCTGGAAACACCATATATTTT
CAWSAPRGSSGNTIYF
>.|TRBJ2-3|.|TRBV27|14
TGTGCCAGCAGTTTTTGGAGTAGCACAGATACGCAGTATTTT
CASSFWSSTDTQYF